Presented here are 9 T cell receptor beta chains from one specimen sequenced in a study of CD8 T cells in ankylosing spondylitis. Notes on the study in general: In ankylosing spondylitis blood, a motif of fewer than 10 highly homologous TCR beta variants appeared characteristic.

No antigens are known for them. From the 5' RACE reads, TCRdb called clonotypes with MiXCR, one entry per CDR3 protein. There are roughly 700,000 distinct CDR3 sequences in the sample; roughly 20% occur only once, and 15% to 20% lies in the top ten. The sample was blood, either unsorted or a sorted T cell fraction (not recorded which). The receptors were sampled from a male donor with ankylosing spondylitis.

This clonotype was observed a handful of times. The chain couples TRBV6-5 to TRBJ2-1, with 9 nucleotides matching TRBD2. V lost 3 bases and J lost 4; bases outside the gene matches: 10. Germline CDR1 is MNHEY and CDR2 is SVGAGI. The CDR3 has 17 residues. The CDR3, as DNA: TGTGCCAGCAGTTATAAAGCTAGCGGGACTCAGTACAATGAGCAGTTCTTC. This codes for CASSYKASGTQYNEQFF.

This rearrangement joins TRBV3-1 to TRBJ2-3; 8 nucleotides align to TRBD2. The CDR3 covers 15 residues. CDR1 is LGHDT and CDR2 is YNNKEL in the germline V gene (reference sequence). With 2 bases clipped from V and 7 bases from J, the junction kept 8 bases outside the gene matches. The CDR3 reads CASSQKTGGRNTQYF. The CDR3 bases are TGTGCCAGCAGCCAAAAAACGGGGGGGCGGAATACGCAGTATTTT.

This clonotype was counted at least ten times. The V call is TRBV5-1, the J call TRBJ2-1, with D tentatively TRBD2 (5 bases). The germline gives CDR1 SGHRS, CDR2 YFSETQ. The CDR3 runs to 14 residues. Trimming left V 2 bases short and J 0 bases short, with 6 bases between. The DNA for the CDR3 is TGCGCCAGCAGCTTAGCGGCCTCCTACAATGAGCAGTTCTTC. As protein: CASSLAASYNEQFF.

The rearrangement links TRBV20-1 to TRBJ1-5; TRBD1 aligns across 8 bases. Germline V lookup: CDR1 DFQATT, CDR2 SNEGSKA (reference sequence). V lost 5 bases to trimming and J lost 7 bases; unmatched junction nucleotides: 7. The CDR3 contains 13 residues. This CDR3 reads CSAQTGDLQPQHF. The CDR3 region has the DNA TGCAGTGCTCAGACAGGGGACCTACAGCCCCAGCATTTT.

The chain recombines TRBV5-1 with TRBJ1-1; 9 bases are a match to TRBD1. Losses at the gene ends were 4 bases for V and 2 bases for J; bases not matched to a gene: 15. Germline V lookup: CDR1 SGHRS, CDR2 YFSETQ. The CDR3 has 18 amino acids. The CDR3 region is CASSGGQGGMTPNTEAFF. The CDR3 region has the DNA TGCGCCAGCAGCGGGGGACAGGGAGGGATGACGCCCAACACTGAAGCTTTCTTT.

This clonotype showed up just a few times. The chain carries TRBV29-1 and TRBJ1-1; 7 nucleotides align to TRBD1. Germline V gene lookup returns CDR1 SQVTM and CDR2 ANQGSEA. This CDR3 spans 12 amino acids. J was trimmed by 5 bases and V by 8 bases; bases with no gene match: 8. CDR3 DNA: TGCAGCTTCGAGGGGGCGGGTACTGAAGCTTTCTTT. Translation gives CSFEGAGTEAFF.

In this sample, this clonotype turned up a few times. This chain's CDR3 is CASSIEVGELFF. The CDR3 DNA sequence: TGTGCCAGCAGTATAGAGGTCGGGGAGCTGTTTTTT. This chain uses TRBV7-9 with TRBJ2-2; no reliable D call. Trimming took off 6 bases at V and 7 bases at J, with 9 bases between the two ends. The CDR3 loop spans 12 amino acids. Germline-derived CDR1 and CDR2 are SEHNR and FQNEAQ (reference sequence).

The rearrangement links TRBV4-2 to TRBJ2-4; D might be TRBD2 (6 bases). Germline CDR1 and CDR2: LGHNA and YNFKEQ. This CDR3 is 11 amino acids long. Trimming left V 1 base short and J 11 bases short, with 6 bases between. The CDR3 sequence: CASSQGGVQYF. CDR3 nucleotide sequence: TGTGCCAGCAGCCAAGGGGGGGTTCAGTACTTC.

The CDR3 sequence: CSASVSGRASEQYF. The CDR3 DNA sequence: TGCAGTGCTAGCGTTAGCGGGAGGGCCAGCGAGCAGTACTTC. The V call is TRBV20-1, the J call TRBJ2-7; 11 bases are shared with TRBD2. The CDR3 is made up of 14 amino acids. The V and J ends lost 3 bases and 6 bases, in that order; junction bases with no gene match: 7. The germline gives CDR1 DFQATT, CDR2 SNEGSKA (reference sequence).